One sample yielded the 9 T cell receptor beta chains listed below, sequenced in a study of T cell responses to AZD1222 COVID-19 vaccine. This table comes from immunoSEQ multiplex PCR, and its TCRdb copy is limited to in-frame clones, with some not included. The sample lists fewer than 120,000 clones, around 93% seen once, with approximately 8% in the top ten. The source was peripheral blood, collected on day 0 of AZD1222 vaccination. These receptors originate from an adult in good health.

The genes are TRBV6-6 and TRBJ2-2; no definite D call. The CDR3 sequence is 14 residues long. Germline CDR1 and CDR2: MNHNY and SVGAGI (reference sequence). V lost 1 base and J 4 bases, leaving 7 bases between the germline ends. The CDR3 DNA sequence: TGTGCCAGCAGTTACTACCAGTTCACCGGGGAGCTGTTTTTT. Amino acid sequence: CASSYYQFTGELFF.

The V call is TRBV3-1 (or the pseudogene TRBV3-2), the J call TRBJ1-2; 7 bases align to TRBD1. The germline CDR1 and CDR2 sequences are LGHDT and YNNKEL (reference sequence). The CDR3 length is 14 residues. Trimming took 4 bases from V and 8 from J; bases not matched to a gene: 10. The CDR3 spells CASSPPTGILGYTF. In DNA form, the CDR3 reads TGTGCCAGCAGCCCCCCGACAGGGATCTTAGGCTACACCTTC.

V is TRBV21-1 and J is TRBJ2-1; whether TRBD2, the table's D call, matches the DNA was not checked. TRBV21-1 is annotated as a pseudogene. The CDR3 contains 15 residues. The CDR3 nucleotides are TGTGCCAGCACCCAACCGACTTGGCTCTACAATGAGCAGTTCTTC. This translates into CASTQPTWLYNEQFF.

The V and J genes are TRBV10-2 and TRBJ2-2; 7 bases are a match to TRBD1. The trim removed 7 bases at V and 6 bases at J, leaving 5 bases unmatched. In germline, CDR1 is WSHSY, CDR2 SAAADI. The CDR3 spans 13 residues. In DNA, the CDR3 is TGCGCCAGCACAGGGGGTGGTCCCGGGGAGCTGTTTTTT. This translates into CASTGGGPGELFF.

The chain links TRBV5-1 to TRBJ1-5, with D uncertain. V was trimmed by 1 base and J by 7 bases, leaving 12 bases between them. Germline V gene sequence: CDR1 SGHRS, CDR2 YFSETQ. The CDR3 length is 14 residues. As DNA, the CDR3 is TGCGCCAGCAGCTTGTCAGGATCCGGACAGCCCCAGCATTTT. Translation: CASSLSGSGQPQHF. Based on the CDR3 plus reference TRBV5-1 and TRBJ1-5, the full variable domain is KAGVTQTPRYLIKTRGQQVTLSCSPISGHRSVSWYQQTPGQGLQFLFEYFSETQRNKGNFPGRFSGRQFSNSRSEMNVSTLELGDSALYLCASSLSGSGQPQHFGDGTRLSIL.

The V gene is TRBV28, the J gene TRBJ2-1; maybe TRBD1 (6 bases). Germline CDR1 reads MDHEN; CDR2 reads SYDVKM. V lost 8 bases to trimming and J lost 7 bases, with 18 bases between them. The CDR3 totals 14 residues. CDR3 DNA: TGTGCCAGCTGCCTTGGGGGCCAGGTTAATGAGCAGTTCTTC. Translated: CASCLGGQVNEQFF.

The V call is TRBV14, the J call TRBJ1-2, with D maybe TRBD1 (5 bases). The CDR3 extends over 13 amino acids. Looked up from germline, CDR1 is SGHDN and CDR2 is FVKESK. V lost 5 bases, J lost 3 bases, and 10 bases lay in between. In DNA, the CDR3 is TGTGCCAGCAGCTCGTCGGGGGACTATGGCTACACCTTC. Translating it yields CASSSSGDYGYTF.

This sequence joins TRBV28 and TRBJ2-7, with D perhaps given as TRBD1 or TRBD2 (5 bases each). This CDR3 spans 17 amino acids. V shed 0 bases and J shed 3 bases, with 18 bases lying between them. Germline values: CDR1 MDHEN, CDR2 SYDVKM. CDR3 region: CASSLWGDLTGIYEQYF. CDR3 in DNA: TGTGCCAGCAGTTTATGGGGGGACCTTACCGGAATCTACGAGCAGTACTTC.

The V call is TRBV6-5, the J call TRBJ1-6; 7 positions agree with TRBD1. Per the germline V gene, CDR1 is MNHEY and CDR2 is SVGAGI. Trimming cost V 6 bases and J 8 bases; bases outside gene matches: 10. There are 15 residues in the CDR3. The CDR3 coding sequence is TGTGCCAGCAGACAACCGGGACAGCGATATTCACCCCTCCACTTT. Translated, it gives CASRQPGQRYSPLHF.